These T cell receptor beta chains were read from a single sample in a study of cytomegalovirus exposure and HLA in healthy donors. TCRdb's copy holds only in-frame clones and misses some; the assay was immunoSEQ multiplex PCR. The table lists about 360,000 clones, more than 80% of them singletons. The sample was PBMCs. The receptors were gathered from a young woman in good health and CMV-seronegative. CDR3s leave out the opening cysteine and the closing phenylalanine or tryptophan.

TRBV20-1,SATEETQY
TRBV28,ASSPQGAKNIQY
TRBV2,ASSESWTGTGNTIY
TRBV30,AWSLGGGRASYNEQF
TRBV4-2,ASRTENTGELF
TRBV29-1,SVEVIGAPTGELF
TRBV4-1,ASSQGEWLEATTNEKLF
TRBV13,ASSFGWGAYNEQF
TRBV27,ASSPPPGGEETQY
TRBV11-1,ASSVTGTIEKLF
TRBV6-5,ASREYSNQPQH
TRBV2,ASGSYNEQF
TRBV7-3,ASSSTIQETQY
TRBV5-6,ASSLGTAGGTQY
TRBV28,ASSFRVTEAF
TRBV4-1,ASSRGTGRATNEKLF
TRBV4-1,ASSQLGTSGRENAGELF
TRBV6-5,ASSYSPSGGDYGYT
TRBV2,ANVGGRLAGGFEQY
TRBV4-1,ASSQGQGSQPQH
TRBV5-4,ASTGTSGRGEQY
TRBV5-1,ASSFGGHGVVYEQY
TRBV15,ATSRGDRVGQPQH
TRBV6-6,ASSISGSNEQF
TRBV6-6,ASCFGGRVNEQY
TRBV7-9,ASSADWDREEGYT
TRBV6-5,ASSYSGGRSVTEAF
TRBV5-1,ASSFTAGPMQETQY
TRBV27,ASSQQGAGNTIY
TRBV27,ASRTGTGFFSPLH